Listed below are T cell receptor beta chains from one sample, sequenced in a study of regulatory T cells in long-lasting Graves disease. In TCRdb, the multiplex PCR reads were re-called with MiXCR into one record per CDR3 protein. This table holds 450,000 to 700,000 distinct CDR3 sequences, 13% found once. The data also belong to a second study, concerning T cells in Graves' hyperthyroidism and ophthalmopathy.

The specimen comprised peripheral blood mononuclear cells (PBMCs), sampled at new diagnosis, from a patient treated with antithyroid drugs. The receptors stem from a man aged 25-40 years with Graves disease. Both conserved end residues are part of each CDR3. Fields, in order: D gene, V gene, J gene, clone size, CDR3 protein, CDR3 DNA. A D gene is named only where the DNA matches it firmly. Clone size, where shown, is once, few, many, or a class for clones that have expanded.

NA	TRBV20-1	TRBJ1-3	few	CSARGMAGNTIYF	TGCAGTGCTAGGGGGATGGCTGGAAACACCATATATTTT
NA	TRBV6-1	TRBJ2-1	many	CASRDRLGLSYNEQFF	TGTGCCAGCAGGGATAGGTTAGGTCTATCCTACAATGAGCAGTTCTTC
TRBD1	TRBV11-2	TRBJ2-5	many	CASSTSGTGSPQYF	TGTGCCAGCAGCACCTCCGGGACAGGTTCGCCCCAGTATTTC
NA	TRBV29-1	TRBJ2-3	few	CSGGEIASTDTQYF	TGCAGCGGCGGTGAAATAGCGAGCACAGATACGCAGTATTTT
TRBD1	TRBV28	TRBJ1-6	NA	CASSFGGTGAYNSPLHF	TGTGCCAGCAGTTTCGGGGGGACAGGGGCCTATAATTCACCCCTCCACTTT
TRBD2	TRBV7-3	TRBJ2-1	once	CASSFGGGEHNEQFF	TGTGCCAGCAGCTTCGGGGGGGGGGAGCACAATGAGCAGTTCTTC
TRBD2	TRBV6-1	TRBJ2-7	many	CASSPREGPYEQYF	TGTGCCAGCAGTCCTAGGGAGGGCCCCTACGAGCAGTACTTC
TRBD1	TRBV7-3	TRBJ1-1	many	CASSSGQRNTEAFF	TGTGCCAGCAGCTCGGGACAGCGGAACACTGAAGCTTTCTTT
NA	TRBV6-1	TRBJ1-4	many	CASGAIYEKLFF	TGTGCCTCAGGGGCCATTTATGAAAAACTGTTTTTT
TRBD1	TRBV11-2	TRBJ1-1	NA	CASSQGTGPIYKNTEAFF	TGTGCCAGCAGCCAAGGGACAGGCCCTATCTACAAAAACACTGAAGCTTTCTTT
TRBD1	TRBV5-1	TRBJ2-1	many	CASSTARGRVNEQFF	TGCGCCAGCAGCACAGCCAGGGGGCGAGTAAATGAGCAGTTCTTC
TRBD1	TRBV20-1	TRBJ2-3	many	CSATGPPTDTQYF	TGCAGTGCGACAGGGCCCCCCACAGATACGCAGTATTTT
TRBD1	TRBV28	TRBJ1-5	many	CASSLQGALGQPQHF	TGTGCCAGCAGTTTACAGGGGGCCCTGGGACAGCCCCAGCATTTT
NA	TRBV20-1	TRBJ2-7	many	CSAKDGASYEQYF	TGCAGTGCTAAGGACGGGGCCTCCTACGAGCAGTACTTC
NA	TRBV5-1	TRBJ2-7	many	CASSPLGRSYEQYF	TGCGCCAGCAGCCCCCTCGGGCGGTCCTACGAGCAGTACTTC
TRBD2	TRBV13	TRBJ2-1	many	CASSIRRTSGYNEQFF	TGTGCCAGCAGCATTAGAAGGACTAGCGGGTACAATGAGCAGTTCTTC
TRBD1	TRBV24-1	TRBJ1-2	few	CATSDSNNRGYYGYTF	TGTGCCACCAGTGATTCCAACAACAGGGGATACTATGGCTACACCTTC
NA	TRBV27	TRBJ1-6	many	CASSLSSSTVNSPLHF	TGTGCCAGCAGTTTATCGTCTTCGACAGTAAATTCACCCCTCCACTTT
TRBD2	TRBV20-1	TRBJ2-7	many	CSARDFGGRISYEQYF	TGCAGTGCTAGAGATTTCGGCGGGAGGATATCCTACGAGCAGTACTTC
TRBD2	TRBV7-6	TRBJ2-3	many	CASSPGLAIPDTQYF	TGTGCCAGCAGCCCGGGACTAGCGATCCCCGATACGCAGTATTTT
NA	TRBV5-1	TRBJ1-2	many	CASSLGPWDGYTF	TGCGCCAGCAGCTTGGGTCCGTGGGATGGCTACACCTTC
NA	TRBV12-3/TRBV12-4	TRBJ2-5	few	CASSTGFMETQYF	TGTGCCAGCAGTACAGGGTTCATGGAGACCCAGTACTTC
NA	TRBV10-2	TRBJ1-2	many	CASSEIRGLYGYTF	TGCGCCAGCAGTGAGATAAGGGGCCTCTATGGCTACACCTTC
NA	TRBV6-2/TRBV6-3	TRBJ1-6	NA	CASSYSWGAGSPLHF	TGTGCCAGCAGTTACTCGTGGGGGGCAGGGTCACCCCTCCACTTT
NA	TRBV6-1	TRBJ2-1	many	CASSERGTLYNEQFF	TGTGCCAGCAGTGAAAGGGGAACTTTATACAATGAGCAGTTCTTC
TRBD2	TRBV12-3/TRBV12-4	TRBJ2-2	many	CASRRRLAGEAGELFF	TGTGCCAGCAGGCGACGACTAGCGGGAGAGGCCGGGGAGCTGTTTTTT
NA	TRBV4-2	TRBJ1-5	few	CASSQGSVGEPQHF	TGTGCCAGCAGCCAAGGGTCAGTTGGGGAGCCCCAGCATTTT